A single sample gave rise to the 21 T cell receptor beta chains below, sequenced in a study of blood T cells in healthy people across ages. A second roughly 7 to 12 cycle PCR used barcoded and J-beta primers. Each CDR3 protein is one row after TCRdb ran MiXCR on the 5' RACE reads. The data show 1.2 million to 1.5 million distinct CDR3 sequences, with around 39% seen just once and 6.5% to 10% held by the top ten. Sequenced: blood. These receptors were obtained from a woman under 30 in good health.

This chain joins TRBV25-1 and TRBJ2-7; 14 bases fit TRBD2. The V gene's germline CDR1 is MGHDK and CDR2 SYGVNS. The CDR3 covers 17 residues. V lost 3 bases, J lost 3 bases, and 7 bases stayed unmatched. The CDR3: CASSDLGTSGSGYEQYF. CDR3 nucleotides: TGTGCCAGCAGTGACCTGGGGACTAGCGGGAGCGGCTACGAGCAGTACTTC.

The CDR3 is CASSSERTSGDEQFF. DNA of the CDR3: TGTGCCAGCAGCTCAGAGAGGACTAGCGGTGATGAGCAGTTCTTC. The V call is TRBV9, the J call TRBJ2-1, with 10 bases lining up with TRBD2. The CDR3 has 15 amino acids. Looked up from germline, CDR1 is SGDLS and CDR2 is YYNGEE. Germline trimming cut 4 bases from V and 8 bases from J; bases unmatched to any gene: 9.

The chain carries TRBV7-2 and TRBJ2-2; no clear D. The CDR3 is 14 amino acids. Germline V lookup: CDR1 SGHTA, CDR2 FQGNSA. Trimming took off 1 base at V and 5 bases at J, with 8 bases between the two ends. DNA for the CDR3: TGTGCCAGCAGCTTAGACGAGTTTACCGGGGAGCTGTTTTTT. This gives the protein CASSLDEFTGELFF.

The gene calls are TRBV20-1 and TRBJ1-1; D unclear. Trimming removed 3 bases at V and 0 bases at J, with 11 bases between. The CDR3 length is 14 residues. CDR1 is DFQATT and CDR2 is SNEGSKA in the germline V gene (reference sequence). CDR3: CSASLSAMNTEAFF. DNA of the CDR3: TGCAGTGCTAGTCTCTCCGCAATGAACACTGAAGCTTTCTTT.

The V and J genes are TRBV27 and TRBJ2-7; D unresolved. Germline assignment: CDR1 MNHEY and CDR2 SMNVEV (reference sequence). V lost 2 bases, J lost 0 bases, and 8 bases lay in between. The CDR3 runs to 14 residues. The CDR3 protein is CASSLIRTSYEQYF. The CDR3 nucleotides read TGTGCCAGCAGTTTAATCCGGACCTCCTACGAGCAGTACTTC.

The rearrangement links TRBV29-1 to TRBJ2-5, with TRBD1 matching over 9 bases. Germline lookup yields CDR1 SQVTM and CDR2 ANQGSEA. The CDR3 is 13 amino acids. The V gene end was trimmed by 2 bases and the J gene end by 5 bases; junction bases not matched to a gene: 3. CDR3 residues: CSVEPDRGETQYF. DNA for the CDR3: TGCAGCGTTGAACCCGACAGGGGGGAGACCCAGTACTTC.

This clonotype was counted between two and nine times. The rearrangement links TRBV2 to TRBJ2-1; D is ambiguous. CDR3 length: 14 amino acids. The V gene's germline CDR1 is SNHLY and CDR2 FYNNEI. The CDR3 reads CARVGGSSYNEQFF. DNA for the CDR3: TGTGCAAGAGTGGGCGGTAGCTCCTACAATGAGCAGTTCTTC.

This clonotype was detected only a few times. V gene TRBV7-3 combines with J gene TRBJ2-7; a possible D gene is TRBD1 (5 bases). The V end was cut by 4 bases, the J end by 3 bases, with 16 bases between. The CDR3 runs to 15 residues. The germline V gene encodes CDR1 SGHTA and CDR2 FQGTGA. CDR3 sequence reads: CASSSQSGSLYEQYF. The CDR3 DNA follows: TGTGCCAGCAGCTCTCAGTCAGGGTCGCTCTACGAGCAGTACTTC.

This clonotype was counted between two and nine times. The chain carries TRBV3-1 and TRBJ2-4; 7 bases are a match to TRBD2. TRBJ2-7 matches the DNA end more closely, so the J call is doubtful. The CDR3 runs to 16 residues. Germline-derived CDR1 and CDR2 are LGHDT and YNNKEL (reference sequence). This CDR3 reads CASSDVSPSGKYEQYF. DNA of the CDR3: TGTGCCAGCAGCGACGTATCCCCTAGCGGAAAGTACGAGCAGTACTTC.

The gene calls are TRBV5-1 and TRBJ1-1, with 9 bases that match TRBD1. The V and J ends lost 7 bases and 5 bases, in that order; junction bases with no gene match: 9. Germline CDR1 and CDR2: SGHRS and YFSETQ. This CDR3 has 14 amino acids. CDR3 in amino acids: CASEQGAVSTEAFF. The CDR3 nucleotides are TGCGCCAGCGAACAGGGGGCGGTAAGTACTGAAGCTTTCTTT.

This chain uses TRBV10-2 with TRBJ2-3, with D perhaps given as TRBD1 or TRBD2 (5 bases each). Germline CDR1 WSHSY, CDR2 SAAADI. The CDR3 is made up of 16 amino acids. Trimming removed 2 bases from V and 0 bases from J, with 12 bases in between. The CDR3 here is CASSEPGTISTDTQYF. In nucleotides, the CDR3 is TGCGCCAGCAGTGAGCCTGGGACCATCAGCACAGATACGCAGTATTTT.

In the case of this clonotype: A much larger clone lies a single base off, so this may be a read error. V and J are TRBV20-1 and TRBJ2-5; TRBD2 matches 9 bases. The V segment lost 7 bases and the J segment 11 bases; nucleotides outside the gene matches: 20. The CDR3 runs 15 residues. Germline loops: CDR1 DFQATT, CDR2 SNEGSKA (reference sequence). The CDR3 DNA follows: TGCAGTGTCCCAAATAGCGGGGGCAACTACAATGAGCAGTACTTC. Encoded protein: CSVPNSGGNYNEQYF.

The chain uses TRBV25-1 and TRBJ1-2; D is ambiguous. Germline values: CDR1 MGHDK, CDR2 SYGVNS. The CDR3 extends over 13 amino acids. V was cut by 8 bases and J by 4 bases, with 14 bases left in between. CDR3: CASLRRMIYGYTF. CDR3 DNA sequence: TGTGCCAGCCTTCGCAGGATGATCTATGGCTACACCTTC.

In DNA, the CDR3 is TGCAGTGCTAGAGATCACCATAGCGGGGACACAGATACGCAGTATTTT. Residues: CSARDHHSGDTDTQYF. This chain joins TRBV20-1 and TRBJ2-3; 8 nucleotides agree with TRBD2. V trimming: 0 bases; J trimming: 2 bases; junction bases outside the gene matches: 7. Germline V CDR1 and CDR2: DFQATT, SNEGSKA (reference sequence). The CDR3 sequence is 16 residues long.

In the case of this clonotype: Its ends do not fully match the called genes, so a read error is possible. V is TRBV6-1 and J is TRBJ2-7; weak D call: TRBD1 (6 bases). CDR1 is MNHNS, CDR2 SASEGT, per germline. CDR3 length: 14 amino acids. In DNA, the CDR3 is TGTCCCAGCAGTGAAAGAGGACAGATCTACGAGCAGTACTTC. This encodes CPSSERGQIYEQYF.

The chain carries TRBV30 and TRBJ1-1; D might be TRBD1 (5 bases). Germline CDR1 and CDR2: GTSNPN and SVGIG (reference sequence). This CDR3 has 13 residues. Between the trimmed V and J ends, which lost 0 bases and 5 bases, there was a span of 10 bases. This chain's CDR3 is CAWSVRQGTEAFF. Here the CDR3 DNA reads TGTGCCTGGAGTGTACGGCAGGGAACTGAAGCTTTCTTT.

This clonotype was observed a handful of times. The gene calls are TRBV4-1 and TRBJ2-7, with D perhaps matching TRBD2 (5 bases). Trimming stripped 4 bases from V and 5 bases from J, with 12 bases between. The V gene's germline CDR1 is MGHRA and CDR2 YSYEKL. The CDR3 extends over 13 amino acids. Here the CDR3 reads CASSPAGRNEQYF. CDR3 in DNA: TGCGCCAGCAGCCCGGCGGGTCGAAACGAGCAGTACTTC.

DNA of the CDR3: TGCAGTGCTCCGAACGGACTAGCGGGGACACCCGAGCAGTACTTC. It yields the protein CSAPNGLAGTPEQYF. The chain carries TRBV20-1 and TRBJ2-7, with 12 bases aligning to TRBD2. V trimming: 5 bases; J trimming: 6 bases; junction bases outside the gene matches: 11. There are 15 residues in the CDR3. Germline CDR1 is DFQATT and CDR2 is SNEGSKA (reference sequence).

CDR3 sequence reads: CASSFAGLRDTQYF. The CDR3 coding sequence is TGTGCCAGCAGTTTCGCAGGGCTGAGAGATACGCAGTATTTT. The genes are TRBV27 and TRBJ2-3, with TRBD1 as a possible D gene (5 bases). The CDR3 sequence is 14 residues long. CDR1 is MNHEY and CDR2 is SMNVEV in the germline V gene (reference sequence). Trimming took off 3 bases at V and 5 bases at J, with 12 bases between the two ends.

The rearrangement links TRBV5-1 to TRBJ2-1, with 9 positions matching TRBD2. Germline assignment: CDR1 SGHRS and CDR2 YFSETQ. The CDR3 has 16 amino acids. The V and J ends lost 0 bases and 8 bases, in that order; junction bases with no gene match: 9. The CDR3 loop is CASSLGRAGGLDEQFF. The CDR3 DNA sequence: TGCGCCAGCAGCTTGGGACGCGCGGGAGGGCTCGATGAGCAGTTCTTC.

V is TRBV9 and J is TRBJ2-5; 8 bases align to TRBD1. Per the germline V gene, CDR1 is SGDLS and CDR2 is YYNGEE. The V and J ends lost 1 base and 11 bases, in that order; junction bases with no gene match: 16. The CDR3 loop spans 16 amino acids. In nucleotides, the CDR3 is TGTGCCAGCAGCGTATCGGACAGGGTATCATACAATGAGCAGTACTTC. It codes for CASSVSDRVSYNEQYF.